What follows are 32 T cell receptor beta chains derived from one specimen sequenced in a study of blood T cell repertoires in COVID-19. Profiled with immunoSEQ multiplex PCR; TCRdb holds only in-frame clones, not every one. The data show 300,000 to 400,000 clones, roughly 87% seen once. Sequencing input: peripheral blood. The receptor set was obtained from a man aged 30 to 39 with COVID-19, enrolled during active disease.

This clone was detected only a few times. The chain employs TRBV6-1 and TRBJ1-2; D is perhaps TRBD1 (6 bases). In germline, CDR1 is MNHNS, CDR2 SASEGT. V gave up 0 bases and J gave up 3 bases, with 8 bases separating them. The CDR3 has 14 amino acids. CDR3 region: CASSEADRYYGYTF. The CDR3 DNA follows: TGTGCCAGCAGTGAAGCTGACAGGTACTATGGCTACACCTTC.

V and J are TRBV5-1 and TRBJ2-7; tentative D call: TRBD1 (6 bases). Germline V gene lookup returns CDR1 SGHRS and CDR2 YFSETQ. Between the trimmed V and J ends, which lost 0 bases and 1 base, there was a span of 11 bases. This CDR3 has 15 amino acids. The CDR3 region has the DNA TGCGCCAGCAGCTTGGCAGGACAGCTTTCCTACGAGCAGTACTTC. It codes for CASSLAGQLSYEQYF.

This chain links TRBV29-1 with TRBJ2-1; TRBD2 matches 9 bases. The V gene end was trimmed by 6 bases and the J gene end by 6 bases; junction bases not matched to a gene: 9. The germline CDR1 and CDR2 sequences are SQVTM and ANQGSEA. This CDR3 contains 14 residues. Here the CDR3 reads CSVSGRGGRNEQFF. CDR3 bases: TGCAGCGTCTCGGGGCGGGGGGGCCGCAATGAGCAGTTCTTC.

This clone was recorded a few times. The gene calls are TRBV19 and TRBJ2-7; 9 bases are a match to TRBD2. The CDR3 runs to 15 residues. J lost 1 base, V lost 6 bases, and 7 bases had no gene match. Germline V gene lookup returns CDR1 LNHDA and CDR2 SQIVND (reference sequence). The CDR3 protein is CASSILAGGSYEQYF. CDR3 DNA: TGTGCCAGTAGCATACTAGCGGGTGGGTCCTACGAGCAGTACTTC.

J is TRBJ2-7 and V is TRBV28; D may be TRBD2 (5 bases). Per germline, CDR1 MDHEN and CDR2 SYDVKM. The CDR3 spans 14 residues. Trimming left V 6 bases short and J 3 bases short, with 15 bases between. CDR3 nucleotide sequence: TGTGCCAGCAGATTAAGCGGAGCTGGCTACGAGCAGTACTTC. The encoded protein is CASRLSGAGYEQYF.

The gene calls are TRBV18 and TRBJ1-5; 9 bases are a match to TRBD1. The germline V gene has CDR1 KGHSH and CDR2 LQKENI. V was clipped by 5 bases and J by 5 bases; unmatched bases: 10. This CDR3 is built from 16 residues. In DNA form, the CDR3 reads TGTGCCAGCTCAACCCGACAGGGGGAGCGGGATCAGCCCCAGCATTTT. This encodes CASSTRQGERDQPQHF.

The rearrangement joins TRBV14 to TRBJ2-3, with D maybe TRBD1 (6 bases). This CDR3 spans 14 amino acids. The germline V and J ends were trimmed by 5 bases and 4 bases, with 13 bases remaining between them. Germline CDR1 reads SGHDN; CDR2 reads FVKESK. As DNA, the CDR3 is TGTGCCAGCAGCATTGGGGGCGCATCAGATACGCAGTATTTT. Its translation is CASSIGGASDTQYF.

The chain couples TRBV5-5 to TRBJ1-1, with TRBD1 as a possible D gene (6 bases). V was clipped by 1 base and J by 4 bases, with 17 bases between them. This CDR3 spans 16 amino acids. CDR1 and CDR2 from the germline V gene are SGHKS and YYEKEE (reference sequence). CDR3 region: CASSLSPPGVATEAFF. The CDR3 bases are TGTGCCAGCAGCTTGTCGCCCCCAGGGGTTGCCACTGAAGCTTTCTTT. Together with reference TRBV5-5 and TRBJ1-1, the CDR3 gives the full variable domain: DAGVTQSPTHLIKTRGQQVTLRCSPISGHKSVSWYQQVLGQGPQFIFQYYEKEERGRGNFPDRFSARQFPNYSSELNVNALLLGDSALYLCASSLSPPGVATEAFFGQGTRLTVV.

The CDR3 nucleotides are TGTGCCAGCAGCCCCATACAGGGCTCGAGCTACACCTTC. Translation gives CASSPIQGSSYTF. The chain uses TRBV7-9 and TRBJ1-2; a weak D match, TRBD1 (6 bases). V was cut by 5 bases and J by 9 bases, with 16 bases left in between. The CDR3 is made up of 13 amino acids. CDR1 SEHNR and CDR2 FQNEAQ come from the germline V gene (reference sequence).

This rearrangement joins TRBV4-3 to TRBJ2-7; 9 bases are a match to TRBD2. V was clipped by 0 bases and J by 2 bases; unmatched bases: 2. The CDR3 length is 15 residues. The germline V gene encodes CDR1 LGHNA and CDR2 YSLEER. CDR3 nucleotides: TGCGCCAGCAGCCAAGACGGACTAGCGCCCTACGAGCAGTACTTC. Amino acid sequence: CASSQDGLAPYEQYF.

This clone has more than one count but fewer than ten. J is TRBJ2-7 and V is TRBV28, with TRBD2 matching 8 bases. With V trimmed by 7 bases and J by 0 bases, 8 bases remained unmatched. The CDR3 length is 15 residues. Germline CDR1 reads MDHEN; CDR2 reads SYDVKM. In DNA, the CDR3 is TGTGCCAGCACCGCGACTAGCGCGAGCTCCTACGAGCAGTACTTC. The encoded protein is CASTATSASSYEQYF.

This clone was counted once. V usage is TRBV6-1 and J usage is TRBJ2-7, with 9 bases lining up with TRBD2. CDR1 is MNHNS, CDR2 SASEGT, per germline. The CDR3 runs 15 residues. Germline trimming cut 5 bases from V and 4 bases from J; bases unmatched to any gene: 9. This chain's CDR3 is CASSPKAGGQYEQYF. CDR3 DNA sequence: TGTGCCAGCAGTCCAAAAGCGGGAGGTCAGTACGAGCAGTACTTC.

This clone has a handful of counts. Here the CDR3 DNA reads TGCGCCAGCAGCTTCCTAGCGGGAGGAGGTTACAATGAGCAGTTCTTC. This encodes CASSFLAGGGYNEQFF. J is TRBJ2-1 and V is TRBV5-1; TRBD2 matches 11 bases. Germline CDR1 is SGHRS and CDR2 is YFSETQ. V was clipped by 2 bases and J by 4 bases; unmatched bases: 5. The CDR3 has 16 residues.

This chain joins TRBV5-1 and TRBJ2-7, with D perhaps TRBD2 (5 bases). The CDR3 totals 15 residues. V was clipped by 4 bases and J by 2 bases, with 16 bases between them. Germline V gene lookup returns CDR1 SGHRS and CDR2 YFSETQ. The CDR3 loop is CASSPADFPPYEQYF. The CDR3 DNA sequence: TGCGCCAGCAGCCCCGCGGACTTTCCCCCCTACGAGCAGTACTTC.

The J gene is TRBJ2-3, the V gene TRBV18, with TRBD2 matching 11 bases. Germline CDR1 and CDR2: KGHSH and LQKENI. The length of the CDR3 is 15 residues. Unmatched junction bases numbered 2, after V lost 3 bases and J lost 3 bases. CDR3 DNA sequence: TGTGCCAGCTCACCCGGGACTAGCGGTACAGATACGCAGTATTTT. The encoded protein is CASSPGTSGTDTQYF.

This chain uses TRBV9 with TRBJ1-1; D may be TRBD1 (5 bases). V shed 6 bases and J shed 0 bases, with 9 bases lying between them. Germline loops: CDR1 SGDLS, CDR2 YYNGEE. CDR3 size: 13 residues. In DNA form, the CDR3 reads TGTGCCAGCAAGACAGCCATGAACACTGAAGCTTTCTTT. This encodes CASKTAMNTEAFF.

The V call is TRBV4-3, the J call TRBJ2-3; the match to TRBD2 covers 8 bases. The V segment lost 10 bases and the J segment 5 bases; nucleotides outside the gene matches: 11. The CDR3 runs 14 residues. Looked up from germline, CDR1 is LGHNA and CDR2 is YSLEER. In DNA form, the CDR3 reads TGCGCCACAGCGTCAGCGGGAGTTGGAGATACGCAGTATTTT. Amino acid sequence: CATASAGVGDTQYF.

The V and J genes are TRBV11-2 and TRBJ2-1, with D perhaps TRBD2 (5 bases). Trimming took off 8 bases at V and 4 bases at J, with 18 bases between the two ends. Germline CDR1 SGHAT, CDR2 FQNNGV. The CDR3 runs 15 residues. In DNA, the CDR3 is TGTGCCAGCTATCCCGGAGCGGAAAGTTACAATGAGCAGTTCTTC. This codes for CASYPGAESYNEQFF.

The chain is built from TRBV6-5 and TRBJ2-1; TRBD2 matches 12 bases. Germline V gene sequence: CDR1 MNHEY, CDR2 SVGAGI. J lost 4 bases, V lost 4 bases, and 5 bases had no gene match. The CDR3 contains 16 residues. CDR3 region: CASSSRLAGVYNEQFF. CDR3 nucleotides: TGTGCCAGCAGTTCGCGACTAGCGGGAGTGTACAATGAGCAGTTCTTC.

The chain couples TRBV27 to TRBJ2-1, with a tentative D call TRBD2 (6 bases). The V and J ends lost 4 bases and 8 bases respectively, with 15 bases between them. Germline V gene data show CDR1 as MNHEY and CDR2 as SMNVEV (reference sequence). The CDR3 consists of 14 residues. The CDR3: CASSSWGSGYEQFF. The CDR3 DNA sequence: TGTGCCAGCAGTTCCTGGGGTAGCGGCTATGAGCAGTTCTTC.

This chain connects TRBV6-5 to TRBJ2-2; D remains ambiguous. V lost 0 bases, J lost 4 bases, and 6 bases lay in between. This CDR3 comprises 14 residues. Germline V lookup: CDR1 MNHEY, CDR2 SVGAGI. The DNA for the CDR3 is TGTGCCAGCAGTTACTCGTCAGGCACCGGGGAGCTGTTTTTT. Its translation: CASSYSSGTGELFF.

The chain uses TRBV4-3 and TRBJ2-3; TRBD2 aligns across 8 bases. This CDR3 region has 18 residues. V lost 3 bases, J lost 7 bases, and 18 bases stayed unmatched. CDR1 and CDR2 (germline): LGHNA, YSLEER. The DNA of the CDR3 is TGCGCCAGCAGCCAGGATGGCCGGGGGGGAGCCATTTCGAATACGCAGTATTTT. This codes for CASSQDGRGGAISNTQYF.

This clone was counted only a few times. The J gene is TRBJ2-7, the V gene TRBV6-6; D possibly corresponds to TRBD1 (6 bases). From germline, CDR1 is MNHNY and CDR2 SVGAGI (reference sequence). The CDR3 runs to 15 residues. V lost 3 bases to trimming and J lost 6 bases, with 18 bases between them. CDR3 loop: CASSYTGHPVSEQYF. The CDR3, as DNA: TGTGCCAGCAGTTATACGGGACACCCTGTATCCGAGCAGTACTTC.

The V gene is TRBV18, the J gene TRBJ2-7, with 7 bases that match TRBD1. This CDR3 is built from 15 residues. Germline loops: CDR1 KGHSH, CDR2 LQKENI. The V segment lost 1 base and the J segment 0 bases; nucleotides outside the gene matches: 3. CDR3 in amino acids: CASSPRGQSSYEQYF. The CDR3 bases are TGTGCCAGCTCACCACGGGGACAGAGCTCCTACGAGCAGTACTTC.

This clone has only a few counts. The chain links TRBV5-1 to TRBJ2-7; 9 bases map to TRBD2. V trimming: 0 bases; J trimming: 3 bases; junction bases outside the gene matches: 4. Germline CDR1 reads SGHRS; CDR2 reads YFSETQ. The CDR3 sequence is 15 residues long. This CDR3 reads CASSLAASGIYEQYF. In DNA, the CDR3 is TGCGCCAGCAGCTTGGCGGCTAGCGGGATCTACGAGCAGTACTTC.

The CDR3 sequence is CASSSRGGNGYTF. CDR3 DNA sequence: TGTGCCAGTAGTTCGCGCGGAGGTAATGGCTACACCTTC. The rearrangement links TRBV19 to TRBJ1-2; no definite D call. The CDR3 runs to 13 residues. Germline V gene data show CDR1 as LNHDA and CDR2 as SQIVND (reference sequence). Trimming cost V 5 bases and J 6 bases, with 13 bases left between them. The full variable domain, in which reference TRBV19 and TRBJ1-2 provide the parts outside the CDR3, is DGGITQSPKYLFRKEGQNVTLSCEQNLNHDAMYWYRQDPGQGLRLIYYSQIVNDFQKGDIAEGYSVSREKKESFPLTVTSAQKNPTAFYLCASSSRGGNGYTFGSGTRLTVV.

J is TRBJ1-2 and V is TRBV4-1; D is perhaps TRBD1 (5 bases). Trimming cost V 0 bases and J 7 bases, with 15 bases left between them. Germline CDR1 reads MGHRA; CDR2 reads YSYEKL. This CDR3 contains 15 residues. The CDR3 sequence: CASSQEGWEGPGYTF. The CDR3 nucleotides are TGCGCCAGCAGCCAAGAGGGGTGGGAGGGACCTGGCTACACCTTC.

The chain is built from TRBV4-1 and TRBJ1-2; D perhaps matches TRBD1 (6 bases). V lost 0 bases and J lost 8, with 10 bases in between. This CDR3 spans 13 amino acids. Germline lookup yields CDR1 MGHRA and CDR2 YSYEKL. The CDR3 sequence is CASSQDQGQGYTF. The CDR3 nucleotides read TGCGCCAGCAGCCAAGATCAGGGGCAAGGCTACACCTTC.

The chain carries TRBV30 and TRBJ2-1; 8 bases match TRBD2. The germline V gene encodes CDR1 GTSNPN and CDR2 SVGIG (reference sequence). The CDR3 runs to 14 residues. Germline trimming cut 3 bases from V and 5 bases from J; bases unmatched to any gene: 6. CDR3 coding DNA: TGTGCCTGGAGCGGGGGGGACTCTAACAATGAGCAGTTCTTC. It encodes CAWSGGDSNNEQFF.

There are a few counts of this clone. The chain couples TRBV7-9 to TRBJ2-7, with D uncertain. The CDR3 has 11 amino acids. Per germline, CDR1 SEHNR and CDR2 FQNEAQ (reference sequence). Trimming took off 8 bases at V and 0 bases at J, with 5 bases between the two ends. The CDR3 protein is CASSVSYEQYF. The CDR3 bases are TGTGCCAGCTCGGTCTCCTACGAGCAGTACTTC.

The chain employs TRBV28 and TRBJ1-2; the D gene is possibly TRBD1 (6 bases). The CDR3 extends over 13 amino acids. Germline V gene sequence: CDR1 MDHEN, CDR2 SYDVKM. The V gene lost 6 bases and the J gene lost 6 bases, with 14 bases spanning the gap. CDR3 sequence reads: CASRTGTHNGYTF. CDR3 DNA sequence: TGTGCCAGCAGGACCGGGACACATAATGGCTACACCTTC.

The genes are TRBV7-3 and TRBJ2-1, with 9 bases lining up with TRBD2. The CDR3 is 17 residues long. Germline assignment: CDR1 SGHTA and CDR2 FQGTGA. Losses at the gene ends were 4 bases for V and 0 bases for J; bases not matched to a gene: 7. CDR3 amino acids: CASSSRGGDSSYNEQFF. CDR3 DNA: TGTGCCAGCAGCTCCCGCGGGGGGGATAGCTCCTACAATGAGCAGTTCTTC.